The T cell receptor beta chain described here comes from a study of shared clonotypes between healthy human individuals. Regarding the study as a whole: A few donors showed sharing of about 4.8% of naive CD4 clonotypes. Enrolling few donors narrowed the genetic and exposure-history diversity that was represented.

Using immunoSEQ multiplex PCR, the repertoire was profiled, and TCRdb retains in-frame clones only, with some absent. The sample has millions of clones, approximately 90% seen once. Comment on this clone: No antigen is known for it.

Germline loops: CDR1 SGDLS, CDR2 YYNGEE. The CDR3 runs 15 residues. J lost 1 base, V lost 2 bases, and 4 bases had no gene match. The chain carries TRBV9 and TRBJ2-5; 8 positions match TRBD2. This TCR was recovered from a man aged 18 to 30 in good health. The sequenced sample was naive CD4+ T cells sorted from blood. Subset in this sample: CD45RA+ positively selected. In nucleotides, the CDR3 is TGTGCCAGCAGCGTTACACTAGCGGTCCAAGAGACCCAGTACTTC. This sequence encodes CASSVTLAVQETQYF.